The rows below give T cell receptor beta chains drawn from one sample of a study of shared clonotypes between healthy human individuals. Clones were read by immunoSEQ multiplex PCR, and TCRdb kept only the in-frame ones, dropping some. The profile covers some 2.3 million clones, with approximately 95% appearing a single time and around 0.4% taken by the ten largest. Input material: naive CD4+ T cells from PBMCs. The receptors derive from a man aged 18 to 30 in good health. Some clones in this sample may be carry-over from other donors' samples. The CDR3 runs from the conserved cysteine through the conserved F or W. D genes are given only for firm matches. Clone size is shown for a subset of rows, as once, few, many or a class of expanded clone.

j_call | v_call | d_call | clone_size | cdr3_aa | cdr3_nt
TRBJ2-5 | TRBV6-1 | TRBD1 | NA | CASNPGGDQETQYF | TGTGCCAGCAACCCAGGGGGAGACCAAGAGACCCAGTACTTC
TRBJ2-2 | TRBV19 | TRBD2 | once | CASSKRGANTGELFF | TGTGCCAGTAGCAAGCGGGGCGCGAACACCGGGGAGCTGTTTTTT
TRBJ1-2 | TRBV14 | NA | NA | CASSQDRTYGYTF | TGTGCCAGCAGCCAAGATAGGACATACGGCTACACCTTC
TRBJ2-7 | TRBV4-2 | TRBD2 | once | CASSQEGTSRRRSYEQYF | TGTGCCAGCAGCCAAGAAGGGACTAGCCGCAGACGCTCCTACGAGCAGTACTTC
TRBJ2-1 | TRBV10-1 | NA | NA | CASSPASSYNEQFF | TGCGCCAGCAGCCCAGCGAGCTCCTACAATGAGCAGTTCTTC
TRBJ2-7 | TRBV11-3 | TRBD2 | NA | CASSSLGLDGRAGRDYEQYF | TGTGCCAGCAGCTCCCTCGGGTTGGACGGGAGGGCCGGGAGAGACTACGAGCAGTACTTC
TRBJ1-6 | TRBV7-9 | NA | once | CASSSPGIKNSPLHF | TGTGCCAGCAGCTCCCCCGGGATCAAAAATTCACCCCTCCACTTT
TRBJ2-7 | TRBV28 | NA | NA | CASSLGGRDPYEQYF | TGTGCCAGCAGTTTAGGCGGGCGGGACCCCTACGAGCAGTACTTC
TRBJ2-3 | TRBV14 | NA | once | CASSSNRPSSTDTQYF | TGTGCCAGCAGCTCAAACAGGCCCTCTAGCACAGATACGCAGTATTTT
TRBJ2-2 | TRBV28 | NA | NA | CASNSPGGPTGELFF | TGTGCCAGCAACTCTCCCGGCGGTCCTACCGGGGAGCTGTTTTTT
TRBJ2-3 | TRBV9 | NA | NA | CASSLTVGQLNTDTQYF | TGTGCCAGCAGCCTCACTGTCGGGCAGCTGAACACAGATACGCAGTATTTT
TRBJ2-7 | TRBV5-4 | TRBD2 | NA | CASSLTRGSGYEQYF | TGTGCCAGCAGCTTGACTCGCGGGAGTGGGTACGAGCAGTACTTC
TRBJ2-5 | TRBV19 | TRBD1 | NA | CASSGQATETQYF | TGTGCCAGTAGCGGACAGGCGACTGAGACCCAGTACTTC
TRBJ2-7 | TRBV11-3 | NA | NA | CASSPGTDYEQYF | TGTGCCAGCAGCCCCGGGACGGACTACGAGCAGTACTTC
TRBJ2-7 | TRBV19 | NA | NA | CASMGGFSYEQYF | TGTGCCAGTATGGGGGGCTTCTCCTACGAGCAGTACTTC
TRBJ1-6 | TRBV7-9 | NA | NA | CASSLDLSYNSPLHF | TGTGCCAGCAGCCTAGACCTCTCCTATAATTCACCCCTCCACTTT
TRBJ2-1 | TRBV7-3 | NA | NA | CASSVNPAISYNEQFF | TGTGCCAGCAGCGTAAACCCTGCCATCTCCTACAATGAGCAGTTCTTC
TRBJ2-3 | TRBV6-5 | NA | once | CASSRSPSTDTQYF | TGTGCCAGCAGTCGTTCCCCTAGCACAGATACGCAGTATTTT
TRBJ2-7 | TRBV30 | NA | NA | CAWSGTRLASEQYF | TGTGCCTGGAGTGGGACGAGGCTAGCATCCGAGCAGTACTTC
TRBJ1-4 | TRBV5-8 | NA | once | CASSGPTRLNEKLFF | TGTGCCAGCTCGGGGCCGACCAGACTTAATGAAAAACTGTTTTTT
TRBJ1-5 | TRBV6-5 | NA | NA | CASSYSLWSNQPQHF | TGTGCCAGCAGTTACTCCCTGTGGAGCAATCAGCCCCAGCATTTT
TRBJ2-3 | TRBV4-3 | NA | NA | CASSPQWADTQYF | TGCGCCAGCAGCCCCCAGTGGGCAGATACGCAGTATTTT
TRBJ2-5 | TRBV28 | NA | NA | CASSSGSQETQYF | TGTGCCAGCAGTTCTGGGTCCCAAGAGACCCAGTACTTC
TRBJ2-7 | TRBV10-2 | NA | NA | CASSDFYEQYF | TGCGCCAGCAGTGACTTCTACGAGCAGTACTTC
TRBJ2-7 | TRBV4-2 | TRBD2 | NA | CASSQAAGASYEQYF | TGTGCCAGCAGCCAAGCCGCGGGAGCTTCCTACGAGCAGTACTTC
TRBJ1-3 | TRBV10-3 | NA | NA | CAINQVPGLTQGTIYF | TGTGCCATCAACCAAGTACCAGGGCTCACCCAAGGCACCATATATTTT
TRBJ2-3 | TRBV5-1 | TRBD1 | NA | CASKRGRAPTDTQYF | TGCGCCAGCAAGAGGGGGCGGGCGCCCACAGATACGCAGTATTTT
TRBJ1-5 | TRBV28 | TRBD1 | once | CASSLSDRDVQPQHF | TGTGCCAGCAGTTTGTCCGACAGGGACGTTCAGCCCCAGCATTTT
TRBJ1-2 | TRBV30 | NA | NA | CAWSVDPAYTF | TGTGCCTGGAGTGTAGACCCAGCCTACACCTTC
TRBJ2-5 | TRBV2 | NA | once | CASSERLSGGKETQYF | TGTGCCAGCAGTGAAAGGTTGTCAGGAGGGAAAGAGACCCAGTACTTC
TRBJ1-2 | TRBV2 | NA | NA | CASSERGGYGYTF | TGTGCCAGCAGTGAAAGGGGAGGCTATGGCTACACCTTC
TRBJ2-7 | TRBV5-5 | TRBD1 | NA | CASSLGPTGAFTYEQYF | TGTGCCAGCAGCTTGGGTCCGACAGGGGCTTTCACCTACGAGCAGTACTTC
TRBJ2-1 | TRBV25-1 | NA | NA | CASSEWRVVGVQFF | TGTGCCAGCAGTGAATGGCGGGTCGTTGGTGTGCAGTTCTTC
TRBJ2-1 | TRBV7-2 | NA | NA | CASSGRTVSSYNEQFF | TGTGCCAGCAGCGGGCGGACAGTTTCCTCCTACAATGAGCAGTTCTTC
TRBJ2-6 | TRBV9 | NA | NA | CASSVSQVVLSSGANVLTF | TGTGCCAGCAGCGTAAGTCAAGTGGTCCTAAGCTCTGGGGCCAACGTCCTGACTTTC
TRBJ2-2 | TRBV2 | TRBD1 | NA | CASSRPGTGANTGELFF | TGTGCCAGCAGTCGTCCCGGGACAGGGGCGAACACCGGGGAGCTGTTTTTT
TRBJ2-5 | TRBV7-2 | NA | NA | CASSLVGWSGAQYF | TGTGCCAGCAGCTTAGTCGGGTGGAGTGGGGCCCAGTACTTC
TRBJ1-5 | TRBV19 | TRBD1 | NA | CASVLQGGNQPQHF | TGTGCCAGTGTTCTCCAGGGGGGTAATCAGCCCCAGCATTTT
TRBJ2-7 | TRBV7-3 | TRBD2 | NA | CASSLLAGSHEQYF | TGTGCCAGCAGCTTACTAGCGGGATCCCACGAGCAGTACTTC
TRBJ2-2 | TRBV6-5 | NA | few | CASSGELFF | TGTGCCAGCTCCGGGGAGCTGTTTTTT
TRBJ2-2 | TRBV6-5 | NA | NA | CASSYPTPTGELFF | TGTGCCAGCAGTTACCCCACCCCCACCGGGGAGCTGTTTTTT
TRBJ2-3 | TRBV5-1 | TRBD2 | NA | CASSSLAASTDTQYF | TGCGCCAGCAGTTCACTAGCGGCTAGCACAGATACGCAGTATTTT
TRBJ2-3 | TRBV28 | NA | NA | CASSFGGTDTQYF | TGTGCCAGCAGTTTCGGGGGCACAGATACGCAGTATTTT
TRBJ1-1 | TRBV18 | NA | NA | CASSPRLGGLDTEAFF | TGTGCCAGCTCACCCAGGCTTGGGGGCTTGGACACTGAAGCTTTCTTT
TRBJ2-3 | TRBV10-3 | NA | NA | CAISEGQLTDTQYF | TGTGCCATCAGTGAGGGACAGCTCACAGATACGCAGTATTTT
TRBJ2-3 | TRBV6-1 | NA | NA | CASSGPRDTQYF | TGTGCCAGCAGTGGTCCCCGTGATACGCAGTATTTT
TRBJ1-1 | TRBV9 | NA | NA | CASSSARGMNTEAFF | TGTGCCAGCAGCTCCGCCAGGGGCATGAACACTGAAGCTTTCTTT
TRBJ1-1 | TRBV5-1 | TRBD1 | NA | CASSPDRVTEAFF | TGCGCCAGCAGCCCGGACAGGGTAACTGAAGCTTTCTTT
TRBJ2-2 | TRBV19 | TRBD1 | NA | CASSVGTGGTGELFF | TGTGCCAGTAGTGTCGGGACAGGGGGCACCGGGGAGCTGTTTTTT
TRBJ1-1 | TRBV2 | NA | NA | CASSGQGTEAFF | TGTGCCAGCAGTGGGCAGGGGACTGAAGCTTTCTTT
TRBJ2-7 | TRBV6-6 | NA | NA | CASSYPHLAGEQYF | TGTGCCAGCAGTTACCCACATCTAGCAGGAGAGCAGTACTTC
TRBJ1-1 | TRBV28 | NA | NA | CASIQGGTEAFF | TGTGCCAGTATACAGGGCGGCACTGAAGCTTTCTTT
TRBJ2-1 | TRBV9 | NA | once | CASSLGTHSYNEQFF | TGTGCCAGCAGCCTGGGGACACATTCCTACAATGAGCAGTTCTTC
TRBJ1-5 | TRBV6-5 | TRBD1 | NA | CAITRGEGNQPQHF | TGTGCCATCACCAGGGGGGAGGGCAATCAGCCCCAGCATTTT
TRBJ2-1 | TRBV9 | TRBD1 | NA | CASSPGGGYTMFAQFF | TGTGCCAGCAGCCCAGGGGGCGGATACACAATGTTTGCGCAGTTCTTC
TRBJ2-6 | TRBV28 | NA | once | CASSSHRVPGANVLTF | TGTGCCAGCAGTTCCCACAGGGTACCTGGGGCCAACGTCCTGACTTTC
TRBJ1-1 | TRBV27 | NA | NA | CASSTPGSVVAFF | TGTGCCAGCAGCACTCCAGGGTCTGTTGTGGCTTTCTTT
TRBJ1-5 | TRBV19 | TRBD1 | NA | CASSNPEGQLNQPQHF | TGTGCCAGTAGCAACCCCGAGGGACAGCTCAATCAGCCCCAGCATTTT
TRBJ2-7 | TRBV18 | NA | once | CASSPPQGGNEQYF | TGTGCCAGCTCACCACCGCAGGGGGGAAACGAGCAGTACTTC